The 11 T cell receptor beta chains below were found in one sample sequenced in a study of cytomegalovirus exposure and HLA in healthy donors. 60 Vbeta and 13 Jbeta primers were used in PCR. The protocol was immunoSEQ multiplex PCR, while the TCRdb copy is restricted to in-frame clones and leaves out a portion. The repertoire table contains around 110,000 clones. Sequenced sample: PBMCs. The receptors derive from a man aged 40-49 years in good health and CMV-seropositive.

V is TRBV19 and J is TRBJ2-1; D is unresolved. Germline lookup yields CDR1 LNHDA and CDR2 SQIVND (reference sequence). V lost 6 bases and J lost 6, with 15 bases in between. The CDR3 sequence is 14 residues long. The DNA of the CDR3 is TGTGCCAGTAGCGTAATGCATTCCAGCAATGAGCAGTTCTTC. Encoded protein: CASSVMHSSNEQFF.

The CDR3 reads CASSLEGLASGDEQFF. CDR3 DNA: TGTGCCAGCAGCTTGGAAGGTCTAGCTAGCGGAGACGAGCAGTTCTTC. The chain combines TRBV5-6 with TRBJ2-1; 7 nucleotides match TRBD2. This CDR3 is built from 16 residues. CDR1 is SGHDT and CDR2 is YYEEEE in the germline V gene. J gave up 10 bases and V 0 bases, and 13 bases lay outside the gene matches.

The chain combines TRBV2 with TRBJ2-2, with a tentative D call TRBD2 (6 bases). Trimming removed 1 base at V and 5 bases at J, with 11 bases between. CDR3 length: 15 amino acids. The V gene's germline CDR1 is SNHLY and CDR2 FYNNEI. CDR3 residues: CASSEVTGETGELFF. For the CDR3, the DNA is TGTGCCAGCAGTGAAGTTACGGGGGAAACCGGGGAGCTGTTTTTT.

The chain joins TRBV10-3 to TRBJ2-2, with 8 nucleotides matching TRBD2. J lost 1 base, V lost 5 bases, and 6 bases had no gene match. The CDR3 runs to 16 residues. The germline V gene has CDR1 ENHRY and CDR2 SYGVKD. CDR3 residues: CAISPGLAENTGELFF. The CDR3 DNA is TGTGCCATCAGTCCTGGACTAGCAGAGAACACCGGGGAGCTGTTTTTT.

CDR3 DNA sequence: TGTGCCAGTAGTCCCGGGTCACTGAACGAGCAGTACTTC. It encodes CASSPGSLNEQYF. The chain couples TRBV19 to TRBJ2-7; D call uncertain. With 5 bases removed from V and 5 bases from J, the gap between germline ends came to 13 bases. The CDR3 contains 13 residues. Germline V gene data show CDR1 as LNHDA and CDR2 as SQIVND (reference sequence).

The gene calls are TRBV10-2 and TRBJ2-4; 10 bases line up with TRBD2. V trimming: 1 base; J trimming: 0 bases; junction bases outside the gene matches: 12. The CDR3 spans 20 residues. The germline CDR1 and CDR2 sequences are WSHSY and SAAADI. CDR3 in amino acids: CASSELSGRGPQLAKNIQYF. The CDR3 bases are TGCGCCAGCAGTGAGTTAAGCGGGAGGGGTCCCCAACTAGCCAAAAACATTCAGTACTTC.

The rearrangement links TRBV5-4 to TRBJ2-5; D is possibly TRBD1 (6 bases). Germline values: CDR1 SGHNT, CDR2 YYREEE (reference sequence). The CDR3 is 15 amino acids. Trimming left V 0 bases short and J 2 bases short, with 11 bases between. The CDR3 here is CASSLAGTLQETQYF. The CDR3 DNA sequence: TGTGCCAGCAGCTTGGCCGGGACACTACAAGAGACCCAGTACTTC.

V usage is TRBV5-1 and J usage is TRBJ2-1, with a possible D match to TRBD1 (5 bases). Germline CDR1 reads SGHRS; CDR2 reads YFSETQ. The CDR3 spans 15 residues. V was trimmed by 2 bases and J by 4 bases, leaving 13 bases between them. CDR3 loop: CASSFWTPPYNEQFF. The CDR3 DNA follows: TGCGCCAGCAGCTTTTGGACACCGCCTTACAATGAGCAGTTCTTC.

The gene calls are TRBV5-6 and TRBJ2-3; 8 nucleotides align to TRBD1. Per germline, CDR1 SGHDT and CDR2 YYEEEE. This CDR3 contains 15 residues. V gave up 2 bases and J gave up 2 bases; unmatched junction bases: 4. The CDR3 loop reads CASSFTGGNTDTQYF. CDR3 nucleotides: TGTGCCAGCAGCTTTACAGGGGGAAACACAGATACGCAGTATTTT.

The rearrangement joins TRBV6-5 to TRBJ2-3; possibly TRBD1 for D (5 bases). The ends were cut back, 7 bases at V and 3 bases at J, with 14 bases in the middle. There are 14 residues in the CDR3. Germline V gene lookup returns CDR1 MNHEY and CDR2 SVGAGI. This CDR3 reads CASTRDRKTDTQYF. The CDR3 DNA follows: TGTGCCAGCACCAGGGATAGAAAGACAGATACGCAGTATTTT.

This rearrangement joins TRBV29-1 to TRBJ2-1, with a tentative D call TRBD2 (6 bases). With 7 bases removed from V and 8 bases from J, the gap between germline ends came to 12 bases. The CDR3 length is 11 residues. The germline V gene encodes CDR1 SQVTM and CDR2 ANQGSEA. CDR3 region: CSADGGYEQFF. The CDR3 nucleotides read TGCAGCGCCGATGGGGGGTATGAGCAGTTCTTC.